The 17 T cell receptor beta chains below all came from one sample that was sequenced in a study of tumor and adjacent non-tumor tissue in lung cancer (dated by TCRdb to 2016 to 2019). Library preparation used multiplex PCR. The sample was run on an Illumina HiSeq 2500. TCRbeta libraries were constructed through three rounds of nested PCR with primers (Table S4) according to protocols adapted from ARM-PCR. The raw public reads went through TCRdb reprocessing: fastp at Q25, MiXCR clone calling, in-frame beta chains kept. Every entry covers one CDR3 protein and lists the most common genes and DNA from its rows. The sample data list 60,000 to 80,000 distinct CDR3 sequences, and roughly 70% of these were observed just once. The ten largest make up about a quarter of the sample. RNA was isolated from bulk unsorted tissue, and RNA quality was assessed with a NanoDrop ND-1000 and an Agilent 2100. The normal lung samples consisted of distant non-tumor tissue collected more than 3 cm from the tumor edge.

Sequenced sample: distant non-tumor lung tissue. The receptors stem from a woman aged 50 to 60 with non-small cell lung cancer.

To note about this clonotype: The conserved phenylalanine or tryptophan is not found at the CDR3 terminus, so this likely reflects a read error. The genes are TRBV4-1 and TRBJ2-1; 9 bases fit TRBD2. Germline V lookup: CDR1 MGHRA, CDR2 YSYEKL. This CDR3 comprises 17 residues. CDR3 nucleotides: TGCGCCAGCAGTCAAGGATGGGCGGGAGGGCAAGGCAATGAGCAGTTCCTC. Residues: CASSQGWAGGQGNEQFL.

This clonotype was seen only a few times. One junction end disagrees with the germline gene, perhaps due to a read error. The chain recombines TRBV5-5 with TRBJ2-2, with D tentatively TRBD2 (6 bases). The CDR3 extends over 15 amino acids. CDR1 is SGHKS and CDR2 is YYEKEE in the germline V gene (reference sequence). CDR3 sequence: CASSLRDENTGGLFF. The DNA for the CDR3 is TGTGCCAGCAGCCTCCGGGACGAGAACACCGGGGGGCTGTTTTTT.

Many counts were recorded for this clonotype. This chain uses TRBV6-2 or TRBV6-3 with TRBJ1-5, with D unresolved. The CDR3 consists of 14 residues. The germline V and J ends were trimmed by 1 base and 6 bases, with 10 bases remaining between them. Germline V gene sequence: CDR1 MNHEY, CDR2 SVGEGT. The CDR3: CASSYLHPSQPQHF. CDR3 sequence (DNA): TGTGCCAGCAGTTACTTGCATCCCAGTCAGCCCCAGCATTTT.

Comment on this clonotype: Because it lacks the conserved phenylalanine or tryptophan at the end, this CDR3 is likely a read error. The CDR3 region has the DNA TGTGCCTGCAGCTTCCGTCCTAGCGGACATTCCTACAATGAGCAGTTCATC. This codes for CACSFRPSGHSYNEQFI. J is TRBJ2-1 and V is TRBV11-1; TRBD2 matches at 7 bases. This CDR3 spans 17 amino acids. Germline values: CDR1 SGHAT, CDR2 FQDESV (reference sequence).

CDR3 amino acids: CASSEPGILPQHF. The CDR3, as DNA: TGCGCCAGCAGTGAACCAGGGATTCTGCCCCAGCATTTT. This chain connects TRBV10-2 to TRBJ1-5; a weak D match, TRBD1 (5 bases). Germline V gene data show CDR1 as WSHSY and CDR2 as SAAADI. CDR3 length: 13 residues. V was cut by 3 bases and J by 9 bases, with 12 bases left in between.

This clonotype was seen a few times. A read error may explain this, as a much larger clone is one base away. The chain combines TRBV6-5 with TRBJ1-1; TRBD1 might be the D (6 bases). CDR1 and CDR2 (germline): MNHEY, SVGAGI. The CDR3 covers 14 residues. DNA of the CDR3: TGTGTCAGCAGTTATCTGGGGGGGCTGGCTGAAGCTTTCTTT. Translated: CVSSYLGGLAEAFF.

With regard to this clonotype: With a much larger clone just one base away, this may be a read error. The rearrangement uses TRBV6-6 and TRBJ2-5; 10 bases match TRBD2. Germline CDR1 is MNHNY and CDR2 is SVGAGI (reference sequence). The V and J ends lost 8 bases and 4 bases, in that order; junction bases with no gene match: 7. The CDR3 is 14 residues long. CDR3 loop: CASVLAGGGETQYF. CDR3 nucleotide sequence: TGTGCCAGCGTCTTAGCGGGAGGAGGAGAGACCCAGTACTTC.

Turning to this clonotype: The junction and the germline gene differ at one end; a read error may be behind it. V and J are TRBV20-1 and TRBJ2-1, with TRBD2 matching 7 bases. This CDR3 contains 14 residues. Germline-derived CDR1 and CDR2 are DFQATT and SNEGSKA (reference sequence). The CDR3 protein is CSASGRNSYSEQLF. CDR3 nucleotide sequence: TGCAGTGCTAGCGGGAGGAACTCCTACAGTGAGCAGCTCTTC.

Comments on this clonotype: One end of the junction varies from germline; a read error may be responsible. The gene calls are TRBV11-1 and TRBJ2-1, with TRBD1 matching over 7 bases. CDR3 length equals 13 residues. The germline V gene has CDR1 SGHAT and CDR2 FQDESV (reference sequence). The CDR3 DNA sequence: TGTGCCGGCAGCTCAAACAGGGGCTATGAGCAGTTCTTC. Residues: CAGSSNRGYEQFF. Combining the CDR3 with reference TRBV11-1 and TRBJ2-1 gives the whole variable domain EAEVAQSPRYKITEKSQAVAFWCDPISGHATLYWYRQILGQGPELLVQFQDESVVDDSQLPKDRFSAERLKGVDSTLKIQPAELGDSAMYLCAGSSNRGYEQFFGPGTRLTVL.

V usage is TRBV2 and J usage is TRBJ1-6, with D tentatively TRBD1 (6 bases). The CDR3 runs to 12 residues. V lost 3 bases, J lost 9 bases, and 6 bases lay in between. Germline assignment: CDR1 SNHLY and CDR2 FYNNEI. The CDR3 region has the DNA TGTGCCAGCAGTGAGGACAGTTCACCCCTCCACTTT. As protein: CASSEDSSPLHF. The full variable domain, with the rest looked up from reference TRBV2 and TRBJ1-6, is EPEVTQTPSHQVTQMGQEVILRCVPISNHLYFYWYRQILGQKVEFLVSFYNNEISEKSEIFDDQFSVERPDGSNFTLKIRSTKLEDSAMYFCASSEDSSPLHFGNGTRLTVT.

As for this clonotype: This may stem from a read error, because a much larger clone lies one nucleotide away. The chain links TRBV6-5 to TRBJ1-4, with D tentatively TRBD1 (6 bases). The V gene's germline CDR1 is MNHEY and CDR2 SVGAGI. CDR3 length: 15 residues. The V end was cut by 5 bases, the J end by 3 bases, with 13 bases between. DNA for the CDR3: TGTGCCAGCAGTATGACGACAGGCGCTAATGAAAAACTGTTTTTT. Translation gives CASSMTTGANEKLFF.

A word on this clonotype: A much larger clone differs by one base, so this may be a read error. The chain joins TRBV4-2 to TRBJ2-2; TRBD1 matches 7 bases. This CDR3 is 17 amino acids long. V shed 2 bases, J shed 6 bases, and the junction held 12 bases outside the gene matches. CDR1 is LGHNA and CDR2 is YNFKEQ in the germline V gene. This CDR3 reads CASSQIGATGFSGELFF. In DNA form, the CDR3 reads TGTGCCAGCAGCCAAATTGGAGCGACAGGGTTCTCCGGGGAGCTGTTTTTT.

The chain recombines TRBV10-3 with TRBJ1-2, with D perhaps matching TRBD1 (6 bases). The germline V gene encodes CDR1 ENHRY and CDR2 SYGVKD. The CDR3 consists of 13 residues. The CDR3 reads CAVTAGQGYGYTF. CDR3 nucleotide sequence: TGTGCAGTCACCGCGGGACAAGGCTATGGCTACACCTTC.

To note about this clonotype: Just one base apart from a much larger clone, this may be a read error. J is TRBJ1-5 and V is TRBV6-2 or TRBV6-3; tentatively, D is TRBD1 (5 bases). The V end was cut by 6 bases, the J end by 6 bases, with 18 bases between. This CDR3 is 15 amino acids long. The V gene's germline CDR1 is MNHEY and CDR2 SVGEGT. The CDR3 DNA sequence: TGTGCCAGCAGATGGGTCGGGGGAATCAGTCAGCCCCAGCATTTT. Amino acids: CASRWVGGISQPQHF.

Turning to this clonotype: At one end the junction does not follow the germline gene, possibly because of a read error. The V gene is TRBV7-9, the J gene TRBJ2-2, with D possibly being TRBD2 (6 bases). Germline V CDR1 and CDR2: SEHNR, FQNEAQ (reference sequence). The CDR3 has 14 amino acids. The CDR3: CTSSRGMDTGGLFF. The CDR3 nucleotides are TGTACCAGCAGCCGGGGAATGGACACCGGGGGGCTGTTTTTT. Filled out from reference TRBV7-9 and TRBJ2-2, the complete variable domain reads DTGVSQNPRHKITKRGQNVTFRCDPISEHNRLYWYRQTLGQGPEFLTYFQNEAQLEKSRLLSDRFSAERPKGSFSTLEIQRTEQGDSAMYLCTSSRGMDTGGLFFGEGSRLTVL.

Only a few counts were recorded for this clonotype. This chain uses TRBV11-1 with TRBJ1-2; D is uncertain. The CDR3 is 14 amino acids. Germline lookup yields CDR1 SGHAT and CDR2 FQDESV (reference sequence). Trimming left V 1 base short and J 3 bases short, with 9 bases between. CDR3 residues: CASSLDGTDYGYTF. The DNA of the CDR3 is TGTGCCAGCAGCTTAGATGGAACAGACTATGGCTACACCTTC.

Remarks on this clonotype: A read error may account for a junction end that differs from germline. The V gene is TRBV20-1, the J gene TRBJ1-1, with D possibly TRBD1 on 5 matching bases. The germline gives CDR1 DFQATT, CDR2 SNEGSKA (reference sequence). This CDR3 is 13 amino acids long. CDR3 DNA sequence: TGCAGTGCTGGAGGACCGTGGGGCGCTGAATCTTTCTTT. This codes for CSAGGPWGAESFF.